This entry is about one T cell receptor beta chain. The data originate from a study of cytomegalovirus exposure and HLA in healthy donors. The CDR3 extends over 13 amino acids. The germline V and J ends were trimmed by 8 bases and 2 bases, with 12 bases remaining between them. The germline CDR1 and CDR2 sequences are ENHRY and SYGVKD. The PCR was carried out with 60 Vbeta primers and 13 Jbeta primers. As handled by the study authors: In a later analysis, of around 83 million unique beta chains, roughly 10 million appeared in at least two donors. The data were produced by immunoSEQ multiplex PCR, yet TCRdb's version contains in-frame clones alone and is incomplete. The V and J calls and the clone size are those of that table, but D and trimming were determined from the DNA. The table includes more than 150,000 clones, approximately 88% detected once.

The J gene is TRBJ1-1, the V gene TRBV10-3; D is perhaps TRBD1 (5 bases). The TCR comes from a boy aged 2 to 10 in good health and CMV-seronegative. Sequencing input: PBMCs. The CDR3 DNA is TGTGCCATCTCTGGCAGGGTCAACACTGAAGCTTTCTTT. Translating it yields CAISGRVNTEAFF.